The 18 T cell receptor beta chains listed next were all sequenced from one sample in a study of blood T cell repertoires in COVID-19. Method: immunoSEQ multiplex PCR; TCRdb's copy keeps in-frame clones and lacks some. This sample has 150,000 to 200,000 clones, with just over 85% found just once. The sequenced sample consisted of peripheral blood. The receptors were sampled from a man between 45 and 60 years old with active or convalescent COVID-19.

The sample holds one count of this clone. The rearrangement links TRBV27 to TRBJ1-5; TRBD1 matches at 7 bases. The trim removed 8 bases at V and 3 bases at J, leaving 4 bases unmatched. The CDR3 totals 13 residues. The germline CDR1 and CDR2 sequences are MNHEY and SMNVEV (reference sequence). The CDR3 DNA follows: TGTGCCAGCCCGGGGACAGTCAATCAGCCCCAGCATTTT. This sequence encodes CASPGTVNQPQHF.

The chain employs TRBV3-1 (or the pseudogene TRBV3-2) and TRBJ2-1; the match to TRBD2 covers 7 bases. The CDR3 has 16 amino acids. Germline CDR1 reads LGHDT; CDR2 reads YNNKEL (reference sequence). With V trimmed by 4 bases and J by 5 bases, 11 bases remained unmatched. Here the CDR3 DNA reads TGTGCCAGCAGCCTGGGCGGGAGACGCCAGGACAATGAGCAGTTCTTC. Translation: CASSLGGRRQDNEQFF.

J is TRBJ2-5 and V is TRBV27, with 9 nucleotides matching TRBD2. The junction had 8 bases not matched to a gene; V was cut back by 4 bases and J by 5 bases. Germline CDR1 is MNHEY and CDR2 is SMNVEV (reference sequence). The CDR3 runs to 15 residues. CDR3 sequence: CASSWQRGVLETQYF. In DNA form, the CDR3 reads TGTGCCAGCAGTTGGCAGCGGGGGGTCTTGGAGACCCAGTACTTC.

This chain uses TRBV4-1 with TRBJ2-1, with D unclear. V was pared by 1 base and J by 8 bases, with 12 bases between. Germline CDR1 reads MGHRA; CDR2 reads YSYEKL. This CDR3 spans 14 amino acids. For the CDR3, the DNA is TGCGCCAGCAGCCAAGCCACCTATTCCGATGAGCAGTTCTTC. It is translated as CASSQATYSDEQFF.

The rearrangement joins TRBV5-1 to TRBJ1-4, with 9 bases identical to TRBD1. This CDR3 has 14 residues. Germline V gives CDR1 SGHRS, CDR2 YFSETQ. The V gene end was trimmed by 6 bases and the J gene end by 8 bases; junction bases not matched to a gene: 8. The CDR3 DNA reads TGCGCCAGCACTATGGGGGACAGGGCCGAAAAACTGTTTTTT. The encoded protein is CASTMGDRAEKLFF. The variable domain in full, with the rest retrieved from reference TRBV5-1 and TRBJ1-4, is KAGVTQTPRYLIKTRGQQVTLSCSPISGHRSVSWYQQTPGQGLQFLFEYFSETQRNKGNFPGRFSGRQFSNSRSEMNVSTLELGDSALYLCASTMGDRAEKLFFGSGTQLSVL.

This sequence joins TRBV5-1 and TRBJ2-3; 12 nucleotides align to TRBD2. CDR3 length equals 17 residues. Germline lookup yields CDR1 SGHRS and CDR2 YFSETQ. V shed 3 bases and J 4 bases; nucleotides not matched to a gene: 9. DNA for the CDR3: TGCGCCAGCAGCTACGGTACGGGACTAGCGGGTGCAGATACGCAGTATTTT. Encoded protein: CASSYGTGLAGADTQYF.

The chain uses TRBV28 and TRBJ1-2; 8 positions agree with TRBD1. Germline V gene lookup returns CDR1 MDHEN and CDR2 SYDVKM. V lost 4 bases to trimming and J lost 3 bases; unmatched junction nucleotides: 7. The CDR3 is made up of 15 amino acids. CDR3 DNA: TGTGCCAGCAGTTCACCGGACAGGGCCCACTATGGCTACACCTTC. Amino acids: CASSSPDRAHYGYTF.

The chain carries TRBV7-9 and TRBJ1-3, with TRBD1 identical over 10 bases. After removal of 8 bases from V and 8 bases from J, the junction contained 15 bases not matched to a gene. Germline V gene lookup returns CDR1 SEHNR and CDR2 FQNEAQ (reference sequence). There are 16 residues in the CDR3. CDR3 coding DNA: TGTGCCAGCTTCGGACAGGGGGGGCCCCCCTGGGACACCATATATTTT. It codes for CASFGQGGPPWDTIYF.

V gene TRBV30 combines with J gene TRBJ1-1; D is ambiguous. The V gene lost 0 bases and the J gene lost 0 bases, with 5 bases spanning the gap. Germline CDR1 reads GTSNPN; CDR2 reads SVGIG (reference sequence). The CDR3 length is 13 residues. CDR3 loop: CAWSVAVNTEAFF. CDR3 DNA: TGTGCCTGGAGTGTGGCGGTGAACACTGAAGCTTTCTTT.

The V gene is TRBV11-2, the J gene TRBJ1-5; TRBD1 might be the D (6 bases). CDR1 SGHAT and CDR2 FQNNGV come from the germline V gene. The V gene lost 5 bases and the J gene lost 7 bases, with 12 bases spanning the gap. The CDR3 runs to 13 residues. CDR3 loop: CASSAQGTQPQHF. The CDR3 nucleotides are TGTGCCAGCAGCGCCCAGGGGACCCAGCCCCAGCATTTT.

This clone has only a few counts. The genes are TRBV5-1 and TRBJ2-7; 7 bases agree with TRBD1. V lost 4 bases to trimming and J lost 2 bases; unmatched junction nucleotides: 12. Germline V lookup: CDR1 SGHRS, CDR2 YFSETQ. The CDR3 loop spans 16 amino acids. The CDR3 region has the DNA TGCGCCAGCAGCCACGCTTGGGACAGAAAAACCTACGAGCAGTACTTC. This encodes CASSHAWDRKTYEQYF.

CDR3 DNA: TGTGCCAGCAGTTTAACAGGGACGTGGGGCTACACCTTC. Its protein is CASSLTGTWGYTF. This chain links TRBV28 with TRBJ1-2, with D possibly being TRBD1 (6 bases). There are 13 residues in the CDR3. Germline assignment: CDR1 MDHEN and CDR2 SYDVKM. V lost 2 bases and J lost 8, with 12 bases in between.

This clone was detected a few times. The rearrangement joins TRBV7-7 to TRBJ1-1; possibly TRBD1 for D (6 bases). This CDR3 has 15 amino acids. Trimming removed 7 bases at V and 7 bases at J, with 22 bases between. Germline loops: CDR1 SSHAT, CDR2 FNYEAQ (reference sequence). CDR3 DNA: TGTGCCAGCATCTGTACTCGACAGGCCTCTTGTGAAGCTTTCTTT. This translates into CASICTRQASCEAFF.

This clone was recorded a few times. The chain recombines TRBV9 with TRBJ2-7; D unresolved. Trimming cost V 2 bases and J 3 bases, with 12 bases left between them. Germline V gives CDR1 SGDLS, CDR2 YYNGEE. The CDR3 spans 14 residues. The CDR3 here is CASSVSYGYYEQYF. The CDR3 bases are TGTGCCAGCAGCGTGTCTTACGGGTACTACGAGCAGTACTTC.

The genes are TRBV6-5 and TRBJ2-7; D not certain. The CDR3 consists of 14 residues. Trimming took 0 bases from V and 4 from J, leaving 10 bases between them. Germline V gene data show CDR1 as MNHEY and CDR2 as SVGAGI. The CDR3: CASSYSSLSYEQYF. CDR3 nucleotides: TGTGCCAGCAGTTACTCGAGTCTGAGTTACGAGCAGTACTTC.

The CDR3 nucleotides read TGTGCCTGCCCGGGAACCCCAGGACAGGGTATAGGAAACTATGGCTACACCTTC. Amino acid sequence: CACPGTPGQGIGNYGYTF. The chain is built from TRBV30 and TRBJ1-2; TRBD1 matches 8 bases. Trimming removed 6 bases from V and 2 bases from J; junction bases left unmatched: 20. CDR1 is GTSNPN and CDR2 is SVGIG in the germline V gene (reference sequence). The CDR3 is made up of 18 amino acids.

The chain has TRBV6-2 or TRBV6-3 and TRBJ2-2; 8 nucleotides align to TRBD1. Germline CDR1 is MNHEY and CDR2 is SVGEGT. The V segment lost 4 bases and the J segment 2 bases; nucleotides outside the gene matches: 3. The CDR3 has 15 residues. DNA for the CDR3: TGTGCCAGCAGTTGGACAGGGAGTAACACCGGGGAGCTGTTTTTT. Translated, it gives CASSWTGSNTGELFF.

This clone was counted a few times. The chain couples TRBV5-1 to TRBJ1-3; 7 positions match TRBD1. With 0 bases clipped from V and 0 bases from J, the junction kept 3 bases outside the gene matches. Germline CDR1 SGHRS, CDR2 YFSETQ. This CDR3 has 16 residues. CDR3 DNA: TGCGCCAGCAGCTTGGAACAGGGGCTCTCTGGAAACACCATATATTTT. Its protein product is CASSLEQGLSGNTIYF.